This T cell receptor beta chain originates from a study of T cells in Graves' hyperthyroidism and ophthalmopathy. RNA transcripts gave rise to amplified TCR beta CDR3 regions. First-round RT-PCR targeting the TCR CDR3 was performed with the HTBI primer set. A single record per CDR3 protein comes from TCRdb applying MiXCR to the multiplex PCR reads. This table holds roughly 500,000 distinct CDR3 sequences, 46% found once. Based on clinical symptoms, serum thyroxine and TRAb, thyroid ultrasound and orbital computed tomography, diagnoses were reached. The sample comprised peripheral blood or thyroid tissue (not recorded which). This clonotype was sampled from an adult woman with Graves' disease, either hyperthyroidism or ophthalmopathy (not recorded which).

CDR3 nucleotides: TGCAGCGTTGAACCAGGGGTTGGGAACACTGAAGCTTTCTTT. Translated: CSVEPGVGNTEAFF. The chain employs TRBV29-1 and TRBJ1-1; D might be TRBD1 (6 bases). This CDR3 region has 14 residues. With 2 bases removed from V and 1 base from J, the gap between germline ends came to 11 bases. Germline V gene lookup returns CDR1 SQVTM and CDR2 ANQGSEA.